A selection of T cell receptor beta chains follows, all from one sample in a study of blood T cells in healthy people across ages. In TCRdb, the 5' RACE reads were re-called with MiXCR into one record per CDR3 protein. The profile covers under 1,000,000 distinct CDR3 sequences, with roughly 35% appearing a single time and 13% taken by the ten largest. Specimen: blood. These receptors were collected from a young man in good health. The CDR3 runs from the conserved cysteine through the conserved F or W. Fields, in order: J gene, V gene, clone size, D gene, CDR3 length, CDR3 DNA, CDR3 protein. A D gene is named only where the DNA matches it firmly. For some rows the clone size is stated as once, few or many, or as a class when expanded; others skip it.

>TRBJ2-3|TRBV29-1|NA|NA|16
TGCAGCGTTGTTTACTCTACACATAGATCCACAGATACGCAGTATTTT
CSVVYSTHRSTDTQYF
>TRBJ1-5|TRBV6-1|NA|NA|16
TGTGCCAGCAGGTGGACTGTCTTTAGAGTGGGTCAGCCCCAGCATTTT
CASRWTVFRVGQPQHF
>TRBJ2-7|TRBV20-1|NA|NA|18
TGCAGTGCTAGAGTGATTACCCCTAGGGGGGGCCCTTCCTACGAGCAGTACTTC
CSARVITPRGGPSYEQYF
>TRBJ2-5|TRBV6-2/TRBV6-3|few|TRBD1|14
TGTGCCAGCAGAAGACAGGGGGGAGGAGAGACCCAGTACTTC
CASRRQGGGETQYF
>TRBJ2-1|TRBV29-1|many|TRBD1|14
TGCAGCGAGAGGGGACAGGGCCTCTACAATGAGCAGTTCTTC
CSERGQGLYNEQFF
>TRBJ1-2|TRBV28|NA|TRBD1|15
TGTGCCAGCAGTAGACAGGGGGCGCAGGGCTATGGCTACACCTTC
CASSRQGAQGYGYTF
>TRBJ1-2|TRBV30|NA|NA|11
TGTGCCTGGTCCCGGGAAATGGGCTACACCTTC
CAWSREMGYTF
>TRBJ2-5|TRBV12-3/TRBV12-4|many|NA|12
TGTGCCAGCAGCCGGGGCCAAGAGACCCAGTACTTC
CASSRGQETQYF
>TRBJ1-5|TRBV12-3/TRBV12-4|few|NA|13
TGTGCCTGCGGCCAGGATAGCAATCAGCCCCAGCATTTT
CACGQDSNQPQHF
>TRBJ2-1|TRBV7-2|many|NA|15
TGTGCCAGCAGCCAGGACCCACGGAGTTACAATGAGCAGTTCTTC
CASSQDPRSYNEQFF
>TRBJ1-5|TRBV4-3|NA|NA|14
TGCGCCAGCAGCCAACTTAAGAGAGGGCAGCCCCAGCATTTT
CASSQLKRGQPQHF
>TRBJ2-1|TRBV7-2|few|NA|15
TGTGCCAGCAGCTTAGGGGGCCTACTAGCCAATGAGCAGTTCTTC
CASSLGGLLANEQFF
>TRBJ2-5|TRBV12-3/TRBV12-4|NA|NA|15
TGTGCCAGCAGTTCCGGGGTTGGCGCCTACAATGAGCAGTACTTC
CASSSGVGAYNEQYF
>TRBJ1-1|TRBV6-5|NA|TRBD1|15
TGTGCCAGCAGTTACCCGGGACAGGCCAACACTGAAGCTTTCTTT
CASSYPGQANTEAFF
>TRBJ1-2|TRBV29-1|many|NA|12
TGCAGCGTTCGGGACACCCAGGGGGGCTACACCTTC
CSVRDTQGGYTF
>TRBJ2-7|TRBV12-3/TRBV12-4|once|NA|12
TGTGCCAGCAGCCCCCACCGCTACGAGCAGTACTTC
CASSPHRYEQYF
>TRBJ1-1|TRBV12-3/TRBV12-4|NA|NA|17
TGTGCCAGCAGTAGAGGGTGGGTAGGGGTGAAGAACACTGAAGCTTTCTTT
CASSRGWVGVKNTEAFF
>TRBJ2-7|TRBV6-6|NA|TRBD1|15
TGTGCCAGCAGTTACTCGGAGACAGGGAGCTACGAGCAGTACTTC
CASSYSETGSYEQYF
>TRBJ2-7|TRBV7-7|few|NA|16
TGTGCTAGCAGCCCAGGATTCCGTACAGGGTCTTACGAGCAGTACTTC
CASSPGFRTGSYEQYF
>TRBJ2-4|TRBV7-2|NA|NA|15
TGTGCCAGCAGCCTAGAGGGTCCGGCCAAAAACATTCAGTACTTC
CASSLEGPAKNIQYF
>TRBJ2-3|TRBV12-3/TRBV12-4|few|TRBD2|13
TGTGCCAGCAGAAATAGCGGGGCGGGGGGGCAGTATTTT
CASRNSGAGGQYF
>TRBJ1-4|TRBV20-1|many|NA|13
TGCAGTGCTAGAATGGCGGGACTTGAAAAACTGTTTTTT
CSARMAGLEKLFF
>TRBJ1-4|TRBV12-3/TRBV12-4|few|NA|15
TGTGCCAGCAGTTCCCAAAGGCGTCGGAATGAAAAACTGTTTTTT
CASSSQRRRNEKLFF
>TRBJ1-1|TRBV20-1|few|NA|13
TGCAGTGCGGTGTGGGGCGCGAACACTGAAGCTTTCTTT
CSAVWGANTEAFF
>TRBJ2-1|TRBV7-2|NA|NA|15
TGTGCCAGCAGCTTAAACTTTGACGGTCTCAATGAGCAGTTCTTC
CASSLNFDGLNEQFF
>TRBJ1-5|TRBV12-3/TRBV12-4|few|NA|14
TGTGCCAGCAGTTTAGCGCCGGGCGGGGCAGCCCAGCATTTT
CASSLAPGGAAQHF
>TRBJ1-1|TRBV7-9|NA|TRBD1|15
TGTGCCAGCAGCCCCCCGGGACAGCCGCAGACTGAAGCTTTCTTT
CASSPPGQPQTEAFF
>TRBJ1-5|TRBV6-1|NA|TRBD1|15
TGTGCCAGCACCGAGGGGGCCCCGGGGGGTCAGCCCCAGCATTTT
CASTEGAPGGQPQHF
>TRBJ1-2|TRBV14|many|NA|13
TGTGCCAGCAGTCAGGGAACTAACTATGGCTACACCTTC
CASSQGTNYGYTF
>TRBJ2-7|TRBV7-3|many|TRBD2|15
TGTGCCAGCAGCCCCGGGGGGGTGATAAGAAACGAGCAGTACTTC
CASSPGGVIRNEQYF
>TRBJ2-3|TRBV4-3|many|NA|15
TGCGCCAGCAGCCGGTCGAGTGAGCGTACAGATACGCAGTATTTT
CASSRSSERTDTQYF
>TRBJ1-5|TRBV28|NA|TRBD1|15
TGTGCCAGCAGTTACGGACAGGCTATCGATCAGCCCCAGCATTTT
CASSYGQAIDQPQHF
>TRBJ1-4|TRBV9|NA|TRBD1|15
TGTGCCAGCAGCGTCGGACAGGGATCTAATGAAAAACTGTTTTTT
CASSVGQGSNEKLFF
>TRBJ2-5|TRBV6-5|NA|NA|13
TGTCCCAGCACCCAAACCGGACAAGAGACCCAGTACTTC
CPSTQTGQETQYF
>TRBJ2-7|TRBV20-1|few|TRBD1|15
TGCAGTGCAGCACAGACAGGGGGGTTCGACAATGAGCAGTACTTC
CSAAQTGGFDNEQYF
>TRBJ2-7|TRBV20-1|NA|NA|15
TGCAGTGCTAGAGGCCCGGCAGGGCCCACCTACGAGCAGTACTTC
CSARGPAGPTYEQYF
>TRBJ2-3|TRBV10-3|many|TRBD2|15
TGTGCCATCAACGAGCGGGGGGGAAACACAGATACGCAGTATTTT
CAINERGGNTDTQYF
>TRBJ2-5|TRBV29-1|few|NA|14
TGCAGCTTATTGTGGGAATCGGGGGGCAGAGAGCAGTACTTC
CSLLWESGGREQYF
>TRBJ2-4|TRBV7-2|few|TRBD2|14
TGTGCCAGCAGCTTAGGGTTTGGGGCTAGCGGGGAGTACTTC
CASSLGFGASGEYF
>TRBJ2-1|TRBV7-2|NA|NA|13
TGTGCCAGCAGCCCGATGGGGGGCACAAACCAGTTCTTC
CASSPMGGTNQFF
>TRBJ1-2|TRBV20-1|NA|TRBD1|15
TGCAGTGCTCCACAGGGGCCCCGTTCCAACTATGGCCACACCTTC
CSAPQGPRSNYGHTF
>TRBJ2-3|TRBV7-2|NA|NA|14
TGTGCCAGCAGCTTCTGGGGGGCTGCGGATACGCAGTATTTT
CASSFWGAADTQYF
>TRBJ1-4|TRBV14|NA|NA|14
TGTGCCAGCAGCCAAGATATAGGTACTGAAAAACTGTTTTTT
CASSQDIGTEKLFF